What follows is one TCR beta chain and its context. This clone occurred many times. Its cognate antigen has yet to be identified. No base quality values were provided; no much bigger clone lies one nucleotide off. The CDR3 spans 13 residues, from the cysteine through the phenylalanine. Solely the CDR3 DNA is kept, with 39 bases framed from the first base. Looking up the germline V gene (reference sequence) yields CDR1 MNHEY and CDR2 SMNVEV. Relative to germline, V is 5 bases shorter and J is 12 bases shorter, with 17 bases between their ends. This sample was included in a study of blood T cell repertoires in COVID-19 (TCRdb year 2020). For the wider study: Samples covering the acute and convalescent phases of COVID-19 were provided by collaborators in the United States, Italy and Spain. The material from the prospective study consisted of cDNA or gDNA derived from T cells, B-cell-depleted T cells, or PBMCs. The dataset comprised deeply sampled blood TCRbeta repertoires from subjects exposed to, actively infected with, or recovered from COVID-19. The repertoires were released in a freely available public database intended as a resource for research on the immune response to SARS-CoV-2. Samples came from the ongoing ImmuneRACE study (first 160 participants) plus 1,254 subjects from 6 global collaborators. Nearly every sample came with metadata listing a de-identified subject ID, COVID-19 status, age in years and sex. Where available, HLA class I and class II types were obtained from metadata supplied by the sample provider rather than from assay-based typing.

What the study reported, not specific to this receptor: The quantity of clinical and demographic metadata differed by source and by participant and was supplied without curation.

The collaborating institutions used their own protocols to collect whole blood in K2EDTA tubes. Collaborator samples were shipped for TCRbeta analysis as frozen whole blood, isolated PBMCs, or DNA extracted from either sample type. TCRbeta CDR3 regions were amplified from genomic DNA by means of the immunoSEQ Assay, a bias-controlled multiplex PCR. The study's processing was this. Within the assay, amplification of reference gene primers was used to estimate how many nucleated cells each sample contained. Sequence reads were collapsed and filtered to measure the absolute abundance of every unique TCRbeta CDR3 rearrangement. For each sample, productive Simpson clonality was calculated as the square root of Simpson's diversity index across productive rearrangements. Entries here come from immuneACCESS through TCRdb and include only in-frame sequences with V and J called. Some clones fail to appear in such tables; in the studies checked, an unresolved V gene covers under half of the shortfall, and the cause of the remainder is unknown. That table furnishes V, J and clone size, whereas the DNA furnished D and trimming. For this sample there are fewer than 250,000 clones; around 92% appear just once. The ten largest clones capture 1% to 1.5% of the sample.

This chain joins TRBV27 to TRBJ2-1, and possibly TRBD1, on 6 matching bases. Sequenced input: peripheral blood. The clonotype originates from a man between 25 and 39 years old with acute or convalescent COVID-19. The nucleotide sequence is TGTGCCAGCAGTAAGCGACAGGCCGACCGGCAGTTCTTC. The translation is CASSKRQADRQFF.